A single sample gave rise to the 12 T cell receptor beta chains below, sequenced in a study of OX40 agonist ivuxolimab in advanced cancers. TCRdb's copy holds only in-frame clones and misses some; the assay was immunoSEQ multiplex PCR. The repertoire holds some 99,000 clones, with about 83% as singletons. Material: CD4+ or CD8+ T cells sorted from blood, obtained in a trial of the OX40 agonist ivuxolimab. These receptors came from an adult with an advanced solid tumor such as melanoma, head and neck, liver or kidney cancer.

This clone appeared many times. The chain recombines TRBV25-1 with TRBJ1-5; D gene ambiguous. Germline-derived CDR1 and CDR2 are MGHDK and SYGVNS. V was clipped by 4 bases and J by 0 bases, with 1 base between them. The CDR3 has 12 amino acids. The CDR3 reads CASSASNQPQHF. The DNA of the CDR3 is TGTGCCAGCAGTGCTAGCAATCAGCCCCAGCATTTT.

Remarks on this clone: Other DNA sequences in the sample encode the same CDR3. The V call is TRBV18, the J call TRBJ1-1, with D unresolved. CDR1 and CDR2 from the germline V gene are KGHSH and LQKENI. The V gene lost 2 bases and the J gene lost 1 base, with 5 bases spanning the gap. The CDR3 is 13 residues long. CDR3 DNA: TGTGCCAGCTCACCAAACACGAACACTGAAGCTTTCTTT. Translated, it gives CASSPNTNTEAFF.

The chain recombines TRBV18 with TRBJ2-5; TRBD2 might be the D (6 bases). The DNA end is a closer match to TRBJ2-7, so the J assignment may be wrong. The CDR3 has 14 residues. Per germline, CDR1 KGHSH and CDR2 LQKENI. The chain's CDR3 is CASSPTRDSYEQYF. In DNA, the CDR3 is TGTGCCAGCTCACCAACGCGGGATTCCTACGAGCAGTACTTC.

CDR3 sequence (DNA): TGTGCCAGCTCACGAGGGACGGCGACCTACAATGAGCAGTTCTTC. This gives the protein CASSRGTATYNEQFF. The chain combines TRBV18 with TRBJ2-1; the D call may be TRBD1 or TRBD2 (5 bases each). Germline lookup yields CDR1 KGHSH and CDR2 LQKENI. Trimming took off 4 bases at V and 2 bases at J, with 12 bases between the two ends. The CDR3 runs 15 residues.

The rearrangement joins TRBV15 to TRBJ2-3, with D perhaps TRBD1 (5 bases). The CDR3 has 15 residues. Per the germline V gene, CDR1 is LNHNV and CDR2 is YYDKDF (reference sequence). Trimming stripped 2 bases from V and 2 bases from J, with 11 bases between. The CDR3: CATSRFRQNTDTQYF. The CDR3 DNA follows: TGTGCCACCAGCAGATTCCGACAGAACACAGATACGCAGTATTTT.

The CDR3 nucleotides are TGTGCCAGCAGCCCCGGGACAGGGGCCCAACCTGCCACCATATATTTT. Protein: CASSPGTGAQPATIYF. The genes are TRBV5-4 and TRBJ1-3; the match to TRBD1 covers 10 bases. The ends lost 4 bases at V and 9 bases at J; junction bases unmatched: 13. This CDR3 comprises 16 residues. Germline CDR1 is SGHNT and CDR2 is YYREEE (reference sequence).

This chain connects TRBV7-8 to TRBJ2-3, with a tentative D call TRBD2 (5 bases). CDR1 is SGHVS and CDR2 is FQNEAQ in the germline V gene. With 1 base removed from V and 6 bases from J, the gap between germline ends came to 23 bases. CDR3 size: 18 residues. CDR3 sequence reads: CASSLVIPSTIRGDTQYF. For the CDR3, the DNA is TGTGCCAGCAGCTTAGTAATCCCCTCCACTATCCGCGGGGATACGCAGTATTTT.

This clone was recorded only once. This chain links TRBV7-9 with TRBJ2-7; TRBD1 aligns across 10 bases. Germline CDR1 SEHNR, CDR2 FQNEAQ (reference sequence). Trimming removed 6 bases from V and 4 bases from J; junction bases left unmatched: 3. This CDR3 is built from 13 residues. The CDR3 sequence: CASRQGQGYEQYF. CDR3 coding DNA: TGTGCCAGCAGGCAGGGACAGGGGTACGAGCAGTACTTC.

This clone was picked up one time. The sample holds other DNA sequences that translate to the same CDR3. The chain uses TRBV5-4 and TRBJ2-7, with 9 positions matching TRBD2. After removal of 4 bases from V and 7 bases from J, the junction contained 6 bases not matched to a gene. There are 13 residues in the CDR3. Germline V lookup: CDR1 SGHNT, CDR2 YYREEE (reference sequence). The CDR3 protein is CASSQRGAREQYF. The CDR3 DNA sequence: TGTGCCAGCAGCCAGCGGGGGGCGCGTGAGCAGTACTTC.

The chain couples TRBV7-2 to TRBJ2-3, with 9 positions matching TRBD1. This CDR3 is built from 16 residues. Losses at the gene ends were 6 bases for V and 5 bases for J; bases not matched to a gene: 12. Germline lookup yields CDR1 SGHTA and CDR2 FQGNSA. CDR3 region: CASSLVQGARGDTQYF. The CDR3 bases are TGTGCCAGCAGTCTTGTACAGGGGGCTCGTGGAGATACGCAGTATTTT.

The chain joins TRBV19 to TRBJ1-2, with unresolved D. The CDR3 runs 11 residues. V shed 6 bases and J shed 7 bases, with 9 bases lying between them. Per the germline V gene, CDR1 is LNHDA and CDR2 is SQIVND (reference sequence). CDR3 sequence reads: CASRDPRGYTF. For the CDR3, the DNA is TGTGCCAGTAGGGACCCTCGTGGCTACACCTTC. Drawing the rest from reference TRBV19 and TRBJ1-2, the complete variable domain is DGGITQSPKYLFRKEGQNVTLSCEQNLNHDAMYWYRQDPGQGLRLIYYSQIVNDFQKGDIAEGYSVSREKKESFPLTVTSAQKNPTAFYLCASRDPRGYTFGSGTRLTVV.

The chain joins TRBV9 to TRBJ1-3; D is uncertain. Deletions cut 4 bases from V and 4 bases from J, with 12 bases between. Germline CDR1 SGDLS, CDR2 YYNGEE. The CDR3 sequence is 14 residues long. CDR3 coding DNA: TGTGCCAGCAGCCCTCAGACGAGGGGAAACACCATATATTTT. Protein product: CASSPQTRGNTIYF.